The 16 T cell receptor beta chains given below trace back to one sample, sequenced in a study of blood T cell repertoires in COVID-19. Sequenced by immunoSEQ multiplex PCR; TCRdb stores in-frame clones only, minus some. The sample has roughly 170,000 clones, around four fifths seen once. Sequencing was done on a sample of PBMCs or T cells enriched from blood (not recorded which). These TCRs come from a woman in her fifties or sixties who had recovered from COVID-19.

This sequence joins TRBV5-8 and TRBJ2-5, with 9 nucleotides matching TRBD2. The J segment lost 4 bases and the V segment lost 5 bases, leaving 9 bases of the junction unmatched. This CDR3 region has 15 residues. CDR1 is SGHTS, CDR2 YDEGEE, per germline. For the CDR3, the DNA is TGTGCCAGCAGAAAAGGTTCAGCGGGAGGAGAGACCCAGTACTTC. Amino acids: CASRKGSAGGETQYF.

This clone was found once. The V call is TRBV7-3, the J call TRBJ2-5; no clear D. The CDR3 spans 13 residues. Trimming took 0 bases from V and 4 from J, leaving 6 bases between them. CDR1 SGHTA and CDR2 FQGTGA come from the germline V gene. The CDR3 nucleotides are TGTGCCAGCAGCTTAACGCGGCGAGAGACCCAGTACTTC. Translated, it gives CASSLTRRETQYF. Based on the CDR3 plus reference TRBV7-3 and TRBJ2-5, the full variable domain is GAGVSQTPSNKVTEKGKYVELRCDPISGHTALYWYRQSLGQGPEFLIYFQGTGAADDSGLPNDRFFAVRPEGSVSTLKIQRTERGDSAVYLCASSLTRRETQYFGPGTRLLVL.

V is TRBV30 and J is TRBJ1-1; 8 nucleotides line up with TRBD1. Germline CDR1 GTSNPN, CDR2 SVGIG (reference sequence). CDR3 length equals 15 residues. With V trimmed by 1 base and J by 5 bases, 9 bases remained unmatched. The CDR3 nucleotides are TGTGCCTGGAGTGCTTATACAGGGGGACGGACTGAAGCTTTCTTT. This codes for CAWSAYTGGRTEAFF. Together with reference TRBV30 and TRBJ1-1, the CDR3 gives the full variable domain: SQTIHQWPATLVQPVGSPLSLECTVEGTSNPNLYWYRQAAGRGLQLLFYSVGIGQISSEVPQNLSASRPQDRQFILSSKKLLLSDSGFYLCAWSAYTGGRTEAFFGQGTRLTVV.

The chain has TRBV21-1 and TRBJ2-7; the table's D call, TRBD2, has no DNA check behind it. TRBV21-1 corresponds to a pseudogene. The CDR3 has 12 residues. In DNA form, the CDR3 reads TGTGCCAGACGGTTCTGCTCCTACGAGCAGTACGTC. This encodes CARRFCSYEQYV.

The chain couples TRBV6-4 to TRBJ1-1, with 8 nucleotides matching TRBD1. The CDR3 runs to 14 residues. Germline-derived CDR1 and CDR2 are MRHNA and SNTAGT. V was pared by 6 bases and J by 4 bases, with 7 bases of the junction left unmatched. This CDR3 reads CASRQTGGLTEAFF. In nucleotides, the CDR3 is TGTGCCAGCAGGCAAACAGGGGGTCTCACTGAAGCTTTCTTT.

The rearrangement links TRBV9 to TRBJ2-1, with D possibly matching TRBD1 (5 bases). The CDR3 consists of 14 residues. Trimming removed 2 bases from V and 3 bases from J, with 9 bases in between. Germline values: CDR1 SGDLS, CDR2 YYNGEE. CDR3 DNA sequence: TGTGCCAGCAGCGTCGACAGCGACTACAATGAGCAGTTCTTC. Translating gives CASSVDSDYNEQFF.

The chain uses TRBV27 and TRBJ1-6; 12 bases are a match to TRBD1. Germline V gives CDR1 MNHEY, CDR2 SMNVEV (reference sequence). The CDR3 has 15 amino acids. Unmatched junction bases numbered 6, after V lost 8 bases and J lost 7 bases. The CDR3 is CASRPGTGGNSPLHF. As DNA, the CDR3 is TGTGCCAGCCGTCCCGGGACAGGGGGCAATTCACCCCTCCACTTT.

The chain carries TRBV9 and TRBJ1-6; D is perhaps TRBD1 (6 bases). V was clipped by 4 bases and J by 9 bases, with 14 bases between them. CDR3 length: 14 residues. Germline loops: CDR1 SGDLS, CDR2 YYNGEE. CDR3 sequence (DNA): TGTGCCAGCAGCTCCCGACAGGCGGGTTCACCCCTCCACTTT. This codes for CASSSRQAGSPLHF.

DNA of the CDR3: TGTGCCAGCACCAAGGACTCCGCGGGCAATCAGCCCCAGCATTTT. This gives the protein CASTKDSAGNQPQHF. The rearrangement uses TRBV7-9 and TRBJ1-5; D is undetermined. V shed 7 bases and J shed 2 bases, with 15 bases lying between them. The germline CDR1 and CDR2 sequences are SEHNR and FQNEAQ (reference sequence). The CDR3 has 15 residues.

The rearrangement uses TRBV29-1 and TRBJ2-1, with TRBD1 as a possible D gene (6 bases). Trimming shortened V by 7 bases and J by 8 bases, and 15 bases separated the two germline ends. Germline CDR1 SQVTM, CDR2 ANQGSEA. The CDR3 extends over 12 amino acids. As DNA, the CDR3 is TGCAGCGCAGGGGCGAAGCTCGATGAGCAGTTCTTC. This encodes CSAGAKLDEQFF.

This sequence joins TRBV2 and TRBJ1-5; 10 positions agree with TRBD1. In germline, CDR1 is SNHLY, CDR2 FYNNEI. CDR3 length: 16 residues. With V trimmed by 6 bases and J by 1 base, 6 bases remained unmatched. The chain's CDR3 is CASRRGQGESNQPQHF. The CDR3 DNA reads TGTGCCAGCAGGCGCGGACAGGGGGAGAGCAATCAGCCCCAGCATTTT.

This clone was observed a single time. V gene TRBV30 combines with J gene TRBJ1-1, with D perhaps matching TRBD1 (6 bases). V lost 8 bases to trimming and J lost 1 base, with 11 bases between them. Germline loops: CDR1 GTSNPN, CDR2 SVGIG (reference sequence). The CDR3 totals 12 residues. Written as DNA, the CDR3 is TGTGCCCTTCCCAGGGGGAACACTGAAGCTTTCTTT. Protein sequence: CALPRGNTEAFF.

This chain uses TRBV11-2 with TRBJ2-7, with 8 bases matching TRBD1. The CDR3 runs 14 residues. Unmatched junction bases numbered 9, after V lost 5 bases and J lost 6 bases. From germline, CDR1 is SGHAT and CDR2 FQNNGV. The CDR3 DNA is TGTGCCAGCAGCCCGGGGACAGGTCCCGTCGAGCAGTACGTC. Translating gives CASSPGTGPVEQYV.

The V call is TRBV7-9, the J call TRBJ1-5, with D perhaps TRBD1 (5 bases). Germline V CDR1 and CDR2: SEHNR, FQNEAQ (reference sequence). With 5 bases removed from V and 0 bases from J, the gap between germline ends came to 14 bases. This CDR3 comprises 16 residues. CDR3: CASSPNAGPSNQPQHF. DNA for the CDR3: TGTGCCAGCAGCCCCAATGCAGGGCCTAGCAATCAGCCCCAGCATTTT.

CDR3 protein: CASSLGLGYTF. DNA for the CDR3: TGTGCCAGCAGTTTAGGACTCGGCTACACCTTC. The chain has TRBV12-3 or TRBV12-4 and TRBJ1-2, with D unresolved. V gave up 1 base and J gave up 8 bases, with 5 bases separating them. This CDR3 comprises 11 residues.

This clone showed up just a few times. The chain couples TRBV2 to TRBJ2-3; D may be TRBD1 (6 bases). Trimming removed 8 bases from V and 0 bases from J, with 15 bases in between. Germline CDR1 reads SNHLY; CDR2 reads FYNNEI. The CDR3 contains 15 residues. The CDR3 sequence is CASGNRAPSTDTQYF. CDR3 DNA sequence: TGTGCCAGCGGTAACAGGGCCCCAAGCACAGATACGCAGTATTTT. Full variable domain (outside the CDR3, taken from reference TRBV2 and TRBJ2-3): EPEVTQTPSHQVTQMGQEVILRCVPISNHLYFYWYRQILGQKVEFLVSFYNNEISEKSEIFDDQFSVERPDGSNFTLKIRSTKLEDSAMYFCASGNRAPSTDTQYFGPGTRLTVL.